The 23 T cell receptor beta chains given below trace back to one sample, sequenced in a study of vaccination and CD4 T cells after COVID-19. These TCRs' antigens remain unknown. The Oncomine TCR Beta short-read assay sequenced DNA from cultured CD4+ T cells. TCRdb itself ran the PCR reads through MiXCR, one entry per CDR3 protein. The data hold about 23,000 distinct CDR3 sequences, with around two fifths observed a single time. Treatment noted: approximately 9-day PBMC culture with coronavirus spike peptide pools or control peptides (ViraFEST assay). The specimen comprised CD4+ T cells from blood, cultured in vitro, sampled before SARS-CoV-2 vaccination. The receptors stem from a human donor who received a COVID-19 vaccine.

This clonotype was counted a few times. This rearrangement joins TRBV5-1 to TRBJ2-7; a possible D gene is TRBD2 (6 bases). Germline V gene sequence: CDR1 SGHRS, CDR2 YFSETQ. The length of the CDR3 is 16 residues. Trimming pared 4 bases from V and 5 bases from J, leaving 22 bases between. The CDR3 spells CASSQGGTEVGDEQYF. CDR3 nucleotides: TGCGCCAGCAGCCAAGGCGGGACCGAGGTTGGTGACGAGCAGTACTTC.

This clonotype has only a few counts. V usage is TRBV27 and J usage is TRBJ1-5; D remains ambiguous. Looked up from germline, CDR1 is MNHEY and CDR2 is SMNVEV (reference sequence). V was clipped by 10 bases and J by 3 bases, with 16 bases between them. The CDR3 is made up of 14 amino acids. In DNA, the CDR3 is TGTGCCACCCCCTCGTTGCGTTACAATCAGCCCCAGCATTTT. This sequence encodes CATPSLRYNQPQHF.

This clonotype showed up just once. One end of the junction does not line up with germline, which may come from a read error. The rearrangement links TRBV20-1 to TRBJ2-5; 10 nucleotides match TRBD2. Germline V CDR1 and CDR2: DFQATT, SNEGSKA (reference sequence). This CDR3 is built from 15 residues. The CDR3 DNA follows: TGCAGAGCTAGGAGAGCGGGGGGGATCGGGGAGACCCAGTACTTC. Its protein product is CRARRAGGIGETQYF.

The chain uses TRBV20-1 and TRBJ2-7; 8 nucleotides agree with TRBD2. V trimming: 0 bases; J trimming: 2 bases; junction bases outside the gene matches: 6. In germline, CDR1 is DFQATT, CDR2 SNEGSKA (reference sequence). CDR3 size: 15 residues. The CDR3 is CSARDLSGGTYEQYF. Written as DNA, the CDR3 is TGCAGTGCTAGAGATCTGAGCGGGGGAACCTACGAGCAGTACTTC.

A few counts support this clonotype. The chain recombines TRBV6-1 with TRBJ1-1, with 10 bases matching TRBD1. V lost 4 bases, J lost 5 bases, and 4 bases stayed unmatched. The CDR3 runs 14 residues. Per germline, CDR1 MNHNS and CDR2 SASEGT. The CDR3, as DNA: TGTGCCAGCAGTGTGGACAGGGGGTCGACTGAAGCTTTCTTT. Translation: CASSVDRGSTEAFF.

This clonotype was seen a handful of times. The CDR3 loop is CASSQQGVGNSPLHF. In DNA, the CDR3 is TGTGCCAGCAGTCAACAGGGGGTCGGTAATTCACCCCTCCACTTT. V and J are TRBV6-1 and TRBJ1-6, with 8 bases that match TRBD1. This CDR3 has 15 residues. The V gene end was trimmed by 5 bases and the J gene end by 6 bases; junction bases not matched to a gene: 6. Germline V CDR1 and CDR2: MNHNS, SASEGT.

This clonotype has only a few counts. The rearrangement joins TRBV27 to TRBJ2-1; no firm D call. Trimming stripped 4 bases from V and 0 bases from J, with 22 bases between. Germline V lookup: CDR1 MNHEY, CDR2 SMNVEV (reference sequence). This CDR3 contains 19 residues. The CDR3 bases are TGTGCCAGCAGTTATAGGCCCACTGAGGTCCCCAGCTCCTACAATGAGCAGTTCTTC. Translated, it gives CASSYRPTEVPSSYNEQFF.

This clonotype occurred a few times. The CDR3 nucleotides read TGCGCCAGCAGCCCGGGACTTGCCTACAATGAGCAGTTCTTC. Translation: CASSPGLAYNEQFF. The chain has TRBV5-1 and TRBJ2-1, with D possibly matching TRBD2 (6 bases). The CDR3 is 14 residues long. The V end was cut by 4 bases, the J end by 2 bases, with 10 bases between. The germline CDR1 and CDR2 sequences are SGHRS and YFSETQ.

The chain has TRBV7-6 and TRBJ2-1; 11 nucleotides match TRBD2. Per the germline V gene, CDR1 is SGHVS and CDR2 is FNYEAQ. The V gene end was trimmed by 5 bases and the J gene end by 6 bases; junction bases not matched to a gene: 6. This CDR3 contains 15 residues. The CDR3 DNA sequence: TGTGCCAGCAGCCCCCCTAGCGGGGGGACCAATGAGCAGTTCTTC. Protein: CASSPPSGGTNEQFF.

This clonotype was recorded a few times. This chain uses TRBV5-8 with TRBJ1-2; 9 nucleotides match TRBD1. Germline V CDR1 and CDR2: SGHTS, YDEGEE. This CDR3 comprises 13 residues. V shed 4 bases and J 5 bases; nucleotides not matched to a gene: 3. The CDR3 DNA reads TGTGCCAGCAGCAGGGGACAGGGATATGGCTACACCTTC. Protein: CASSRGQGYGYTF.

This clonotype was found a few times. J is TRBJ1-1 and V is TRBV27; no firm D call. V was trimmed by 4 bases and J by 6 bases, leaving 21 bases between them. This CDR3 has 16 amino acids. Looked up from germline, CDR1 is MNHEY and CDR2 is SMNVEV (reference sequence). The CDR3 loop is CASSSPLRTGFAEAFF. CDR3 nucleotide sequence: TGTGCCAGCAGTTCACCCCTAAGGACGGGGTTCGCTGAAGCTTTCTTT.

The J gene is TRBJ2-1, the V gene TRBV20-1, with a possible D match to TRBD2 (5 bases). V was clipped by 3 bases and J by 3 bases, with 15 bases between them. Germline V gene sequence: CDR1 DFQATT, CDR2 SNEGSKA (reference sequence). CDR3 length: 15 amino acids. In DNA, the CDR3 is TGCAGTGCTAGTAGGGCGGGTCAAGTCTACAATGAGCAGTTCTTC. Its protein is CSASRAGQVYNEQFF.

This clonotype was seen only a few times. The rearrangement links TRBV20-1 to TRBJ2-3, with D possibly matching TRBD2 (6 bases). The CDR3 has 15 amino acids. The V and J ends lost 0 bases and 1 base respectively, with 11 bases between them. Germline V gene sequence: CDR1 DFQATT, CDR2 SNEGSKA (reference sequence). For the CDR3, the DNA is TGCAGTGCTAGAGATGGGGCTAGCGGCACAGATACGCAGTATTTT. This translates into CSARDGASGTDTQYF.

DNA of the CDR3: TGTGCCACCAGTGATTCGAGCTCGACAGGCCGAGGCACTGAAGCTTTCTTT. It specifies CATSDSSSTGRGTEAFF. This chain joins TRBV24-1 and TRBJ1-1; TRBD1 might be the D (6 bases). CDR1 and CDR2 from the germline V gene are KGHDR and SFDVKD. The CDR3 spans 17 residues. V was shortened by 2 bases and J by 4 bases, with 19 bases between the two germline ends.

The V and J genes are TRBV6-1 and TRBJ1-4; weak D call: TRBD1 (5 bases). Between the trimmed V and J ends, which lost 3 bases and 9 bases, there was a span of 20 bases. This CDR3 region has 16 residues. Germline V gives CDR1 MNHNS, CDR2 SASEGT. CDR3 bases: TGTGCCAGCAGTGACCCCGGGACCCCTTATGGGCAAAAACTGTTTTTT. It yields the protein CASSDPGTPYGQKLFF.

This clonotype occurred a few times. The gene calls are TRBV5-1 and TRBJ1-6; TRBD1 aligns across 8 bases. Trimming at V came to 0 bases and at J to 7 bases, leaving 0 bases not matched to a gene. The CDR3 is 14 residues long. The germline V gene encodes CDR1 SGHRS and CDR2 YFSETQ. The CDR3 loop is CASSLDRGNSPLHF. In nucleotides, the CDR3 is TGCGCCAGCAGCTTGGACAGGGGGAATTCACCCCTCCACTTT.

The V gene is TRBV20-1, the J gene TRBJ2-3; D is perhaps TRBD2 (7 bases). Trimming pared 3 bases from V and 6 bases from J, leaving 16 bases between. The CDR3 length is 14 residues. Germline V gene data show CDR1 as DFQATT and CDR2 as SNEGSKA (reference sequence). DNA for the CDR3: TGCAGTGCTAGGGGGGCGGGGGCCCCGGATACGCAGTATTTT. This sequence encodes CSARGAGAPDTQYF.

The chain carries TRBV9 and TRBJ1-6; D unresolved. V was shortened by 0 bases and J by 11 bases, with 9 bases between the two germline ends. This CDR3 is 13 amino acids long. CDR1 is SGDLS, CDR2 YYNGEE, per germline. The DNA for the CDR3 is TGTGCCAGCAGCGTAGGGCAACACACACCCCTCCACTTT. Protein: CASSVGQHTPLHF.

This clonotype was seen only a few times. As DNA, the CDR3 is TGCAGTGCTCTAGGACCGCCAAGGGGGTATAGCAATCAGCCCCAGCATTTT. Encoded protein: CSALGPPRGYSNQPQHF. V and J are TRBV20-1 and TRBJ1-5; the D gene is possibly TRBD1 (6 bases). The CDR3 is 17 residues long. Germline V CDR1 and CDR2: DFQATT, SNEGSKA (reference sequence). The V end lost 5 bases, the J end lost 0 bases, and 20 bases lay between the germline ends.

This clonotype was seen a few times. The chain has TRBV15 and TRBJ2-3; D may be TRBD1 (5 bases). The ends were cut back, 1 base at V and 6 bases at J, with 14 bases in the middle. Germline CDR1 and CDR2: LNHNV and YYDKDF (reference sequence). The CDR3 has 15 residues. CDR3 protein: CATSRGLPKGDTQYF. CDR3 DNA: TGTGCCACCAGCAGAGGGCTACCCAAGGGGGATACGCAGTATTTT.

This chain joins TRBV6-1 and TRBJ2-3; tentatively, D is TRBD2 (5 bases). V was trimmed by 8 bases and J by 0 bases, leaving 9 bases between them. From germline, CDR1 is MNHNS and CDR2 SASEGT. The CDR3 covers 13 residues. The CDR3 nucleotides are TGTGCCAGCGGACGGGGAAGCACAGATACGCAGTATTTT. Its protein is CASGRGSTDTQYF.

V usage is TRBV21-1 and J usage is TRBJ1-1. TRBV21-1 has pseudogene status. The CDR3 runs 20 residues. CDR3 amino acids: CASSKEEVREPVSLNTEAFF. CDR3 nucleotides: TGTGCCAGCAGCAAAGAGGAGGTCCGCGAGCCGGTCAGTCTGAACACTGAAGCTTTCTTT.

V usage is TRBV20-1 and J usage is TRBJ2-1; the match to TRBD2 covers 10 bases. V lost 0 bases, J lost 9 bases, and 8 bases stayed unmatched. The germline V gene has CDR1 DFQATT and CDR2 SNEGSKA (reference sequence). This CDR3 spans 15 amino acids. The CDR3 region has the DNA TGCAGTGCTAGAGACCCAGCGGGGGGGCTACCTGAGCAGTTCTTC. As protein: CSARDPAGGLPEQFF.